The 32 T cell receptor beta chains listed next were all sequenced from one sample in a study of blood T cells in healthy people across ages. A sample-barcoded 5' primer and a J-beta primer mix were used in a second PCR of roughly 6 to 11 cycles. TCRdb re-analysed the 5' RACE reads in MiXCR, keeping a single row per CDR3 protein. The table has about 1.5 million distinct CDR3 sequences, around 39% seen once. Sequencing input: blood. The receptors originated from a young woman in good health.

This clonotype was observed a handful of times. V gene TRBV5-1 combines with J gene TRBJ1-6, with D possibly TRBD1 on 5 matching bases. This CDR3 has 16 residues. Trimming stripped 5 bases from V and 0 bases from J, with 12 bases between. Germline V gives CDR1 SGHRS, CDR2 YFSETQ. CDR3 sequence reads: CASRQVENSYNSPLHF. Written as DNA, the CDR3 is TGCGCCAGCAGACAGGTCGAAAACTCCTATAATTCACCCCTCCACTTT.

A few counts support this clonotype. This chain joins TRBV21-1 and TRBJ1-2. TRBV21-1 counts as a pseudogene. The CDR3 has 16 amino acids. The CDR3 spells CASSKGTNLTNYGYTF. The CDR3 nucleotides are TGTGCCAGCAGCAAGGGCACCAACCTGACTAACTATGGCTACACCTTC.

The chain recombines TRBV4-1 with TRBJ2-1; 7 nucleotides align to TRBD1. There are 12 residues in the CDR3. Germline lookup yields CDR1 MGHRA and CDR2 YSYEKL. The ends lost 5 bases at V and 12 bases at J; junction bases unmatched: 7. CDR3 nucleotide sequence: TGCGCCAGCAGCTGGGTACAGGGGTGGCAGTTCTTC. As protein: CASSWVQGWQFF.

The V and J genes are TRBV6-1 and TRBJ2-3, with D perhaps TRBD1 or TRBD2 (5 bases each). Trimming removed 7 bases at V and 5 bases at J, with 13 bases between. The CDR3 totals 13 residues. Germline values: CDR1 MNHNS, CDR2 SASEGT. The CDR3 is CASTRGKGDTQYF. In nucleotides, the CDR3 is TGTGCCAGCACGAGGGGAAAAGGAGATACGCAGTATTTT.

The rearrangement joins TRBV20-1 to TRBJ1-1; the D gene is possibly TRBD1 (5 bases). Germline V gene data show CDR1 as DFQATT and CDR2 as SNEGSKA (reference sequence). V was cut by 3 bases and J by 4 bases, with 15 bases left in between. This CDR3 has 14 residues. CDR3 amino acids: CSARRIRGSTEAFF. Here the CDR3 DNA reads TGCAGTGCTAGGAGGATACGGGGCTCCACTGAAGCTTTCTTT.

This clonotype was recorded many times. The V call is TRBV10-3, the J call TRBJ2-3, with D possibly TRBD2 on 5 matching bases. Deletions cut 4 bases from V and 6 bases from J, with 11 bases between. In germline, CDR1 is ENHRY, CDR2 SYGVKD. The CDR3 has 13 residues. This CDR3 reads CAISVGIADTQYF. In DNA form, the CDR3 reads TGTGCCATCAGTGTCGGGATCGCTGATACGCAGTATTTT.

This clonotype was counted only a few times. J is TRBJ2-1 and V is TRBV20-1; unclear D gene. Trimming took off 5 bases at V and 8 bases at J, with 22 bases between the two ends. Germline loops: CDR1 DFQATT, CDR2 SNEGSKA (reference sequence). The CDR3 totals 15 residues. For the CDR3, the DNA is TGCAGTGCTTCAGTCGCGAGGACCCTACACGATGAGCAGTTCTTC. This sequence encodes CSASVARTLHDEQFF.

The chain uses TRBV6-1 and TRBJ1-5; 9 bases match TRBD1. Germline lookup yields CDR1 MNHNS and CDR2 SASEGT. The CDR3 length is 17 residues. V lost 8 bases and J lost 1; bases outside the gene matches: 12. The CDR3 sequence is CASPRRTGVRSNQPQHF. The DNA for the CDR3 is TGTGCCAGCCCTCGCCGGACAGGGGTTCGAAGCAATCAGCCCCAGCATTTT.

This clonotype was picked up many times. This chain joins TRBV7-2 and TRBJ2-7, with D uncertain. V shed 1 base and J shed 3 bases, with 7 bases lying between them. CDR3 size: 13 residues. The germline V gene has CDR1 SGHTA and CDR2 FQGNSA. In nucleotides, the CDR3 is TGTGCCAGCAGCTTAGACGCCGACTACGAGCAGTACTTC. This gives the protein CASSLDADYEQYF.

The chain combines TRBV7-2 with TRBJ2-3, with 11 bases fitting TRBD2. The CDR3 spans 16 residues. The germline CDR1 and CDR2 sequences are SGHTA and FQGNSA. The V and J ends lost 5 bases and 6 bases, in that order; junction bases with no gene match: 10. The CDR3 protein is CASSQNPTSGGDTQYF. In DNA form, the CDR3 reads TGTGCCAGCAGCCAAAACCCAACTAGCGGGGGCGATACGCAGTATTTT. Together with reference TRBV7-2 and TRBJ2-3, the CDR3 gives the full variable domain: GAGVSQSPSNKVTEKGKDVELRCDPISGHTALYWYRQSLGQGLEFLIYFQGNSAPDKSGLPSDRFSAERTGGSVSTLTIQRTQQEDSAVYLCASSQNPTSGGDTQYFGPGTRLTVL.

The V gene is TRBV4-1, the J gene TRBJ2-1; no definite D call. The tail of the sequence fits TRBJ2-7 better, so the J call may be wrong. The V gene's germline CDR1 is MGHRA and CDR2 YSYEKL. This CDR3 has 16 amino acids. The CDR3 coding sequence is TGCGCCAGCAGCCTTCGTGGGGTCAGCTCCTACAATGAGCAGTACTTC. This sequence encodes CASSLRGVSSYNEQYF.

The chain has TRBV19 and TRBJ1-4; 7 bases align to TRBD1. The CDR3 contains 14 residues. Unmatched junction bases numbered 5, after V lost 5 bases and J lost 5 bases. The germline V gene has CDR1 LNHDA and CDR2 SQIVND (reference sequence). The CDR3 spells CASSEQGNNEKLFF. The CDR3 region has the DNA TGTGCCAGTAGTGAACAGGGGAACAATGAAAAACTGTTTTTT.

This clonotype occurred many times. The chain joins TRBV6-6 to TRBJ2-3, with TRBD1 matching over 10 bases. The V and J ends lost 2 bases and 1 base, in that order; junction bases with no gene match: 0. The CDR3 totals 15 residues. Germline CDR1 reads MNHNY; CDR2 reads SVGAGI (reference sequence). CDR3 DNA: TGTGCCAGCAGTTACGGGACAGGGGGCACAGATACGCAGTATTTT. It codes for CASSYGTGGTDTQYF.

The rearrangement joins TRBV7-3 to TRBJ2-7; D is perhaps TRBD1 (5 bases). Looked up from germline, CDR1 is SGHTA and CDR2 is FQGTGA. V was trimmed by 4 bases and J by 7 bases, leaving 14 bases between them. The CDR3 is 13 residues long. The DNA of the CDR3 is TGTGCCAGCAGCTCGACAGTAGACAATGAGCAGTACTTC. This gives the protein CASSSTVDNEQYF.

The CDR3 reads CASSQGETGANVLTF. The CDR3 DNA is TGTGCCAGCAGCCAAGGAGAAACTGGGGCCAACGTCCTGACTTTC. The V call is TRBV3-1, the J call TRBJ2-6; no definite D call. CDR1 LGHDT and CDR2 YNNKEL come from the germline V gene (reference sequence). V dropped 1 base and J dropped 2 bases, with 6 bases sitting between them. The CDR3 extends over 15 amino acids.

The V and J genes are TRBV20-1 and TRBJ2-7, with TRBD2 matching over 9 bases. The DNA end favors TRBJ2-5, so the J call may be wrong. CDR3 length equals 17 residues. CDR1 and CDR2 (germline): DFQATT, SNEGSKA (reference sequence). CDR3 sequence: CSARDPGGSGRVETQYF. The CDR3 DNA follows: TGCAGTGCTAGAGATCCGGGGGGTAGCGGGAGAGTAGAGACCCAGTACTTC.

The chain uses TRBV20-1 and TRBJ1-1, with a tentative D call TRBD1 (6 bases). Germline values: CDR1 DFQATT, CDR2 SNEGSKA (reference sequence). Trimming pared 4 bases from V and 6 bases from J, leaving 15 bases between. CDR3 length: 13 residues. The CDR3 loop is CSATYREVAEAFF. In nucleotides, the CDR3 is TGCAGTGCTACCTACAGGGAAGTCGCTGAAGCTTTCTTT.

CDR3: CASVGESYEQYF. CDR3 DNA: TGTGCCAGTGTGGGGGAGAGCTACGAGCAGTACTTC. The V call is TRBV28, the J call TRBJ2-7, with D perhaps TRBD1 or TRBD2 (5 bases each). Trimming took off 9 bases at V and 3 bases at J, with 12 bases between the two ends. This CDR3 contains 12 residues. CDR1 MDHEN and CDR2 SYDVKM come from the germline V gene.

The V call is TRBV12-3 or TRBV12-4, the J call TRBJ2-5; 7 bases map to TRBD1. The DNA end is a closer match to TRBJ2-7, so the J assignment may be wrong. This CDR3 has 13 amino acids. CDR3 DNA: TGTGCCAGCACCAGGGACAGTGTGAGCGAGCAGTACTTC. It encodes CASTRDSVSEQYF.

This clonotype has just a few counts. V usage is TRBV4-1 and J usage is TRBJ1-4; TRBD1 aligns across 11 bases. The CDR3 totals 19 residues. V lost 0 bases and J lost 4; bases outside the gene matches: 10. The germline V gene has CDR1 MGHRA and CDR2 YSYEKL. CDR3 amino acids: CASSQELRTGGFGNEKLFF. As DNA, the CDR3 is TGCGCCAGCAGCCAAGAATTAAGGACAGGGGGCTTTGGTAATGAAAAACTGTTTTTT.

V and J are TRBV20-1 and TRBJ2-5, with D possibly TRBD2 on 5 matching bases. With the DNA end fitting TRBJ2-7 better, the J assignment may be wrong. This CDR3 is built from 14 residues. Per the germline V gene, CDR1 is DFQATT and CDR2 is SNEGSKA (reference sequence). In DNA, the CDR3 is TGCAGTGCTACACTAGGTCTGGCTATCTACGAGCAGTACTTC. Encoded protein: CSATLGLAIYEQYF.

The CDR3 loop reads CASSVDREGNTIYF. For the CDR3, the DNA is TGTGCCAGCAGCGTAGATAGGGAGGGAAACACCATATATTTT. J is TRBJ1-3 and V is TRBV9; D gene unclear. This CDR3 comprises 14 residues. Trimming removed 0 bases from V and 4 bases from J, with 8 bases in between. Per germline, CDR1 SGDLS and CDR2 YYNGEE.

CDR3 DNA: TGTGCCAGCAGTGAACCTGGGTTTAACCAGCCCCAGCATTTT. It specifies CASSEPGFNQPQHF. The rearrangement joins TRBV2 to TRBJ1-5; no definite D call. There are 14 residues in the CDR3. Deletions cut 2 bases from V and 7 bases from J, with 12 bases between. Per germline, CDR1 SNHLY and CDR2 FYNNEI.

This clonotype has just a few counts. The rearrangement joins TRBV6-1 to TRBJ2-1; D is perhaps TRBD1 (5 bases). V lost 1 base and J lost 5, with 15 bases in between. CDR1 MNHNS and CDR2 SASEGT come from the germline V gene. The CDR3 is made up of 16 amino acids. CDR3 region: CASSEGARLGHNEQFF. In nucleotides, the CDR3 is TGTGCCAGCAGTGAAGGTGCTAGATTGGGGCACAATGAGCAGTTCTTC.

In its sample, this clonotype was seen a few times. The V and J genes are TRBV6-1 and TRBJ2-5; the D is unclear. Trimming took off 2 bases at V and 5 bases at J, with 12 bases between the two ends. The CDR3 sequence is 14 residues long. In germline, CDR1 is MNHNS, CDR2 SASEGT. The DNA for the CDR3 is TGTGCCAGCAGTGAATTGGCCCGCTCGGAGACCCAGTACTTC. It encodes CASSELARSETQYF.

This clonotype was observed many times. V is TRBV29-1 and J is TRBJ2-1; no firm D call. This CDR3 has 12 residues. V shed 0 bases and J shed 15 bases, with 15 bases lying between them. Germline assignment: CDR1 SQVTM and CDR2 ANQGSEA. CDR3: CSVEDPGYSTFF. The CDR3 DNA reads TGCAGCGTTGAAGATCCGGGCTATTCAACGTTCTTC.

The chain employs TRBV4-2 and TRBJ2-5; unclear D gene. V lost 4 bases to trimming and J lost 2 bases, with 8 bases between them. Per germline, CDR1 LGHNA and CDR2 YNFKEQ. The CDR3 runs 13 residues. The CDR3 reads CASSRAQQETQYF. In nucleotides, the CDR3 is TGTGCCAGCAGCCGGGCACAGCAAGAGACCCAGTACTTC.

V and J are TRBV2 and TRBJ1-2; the D gene is possibly TRBD1 (6 bases). CDR3 size: 14 residues. Trimming took off 4 bases at V and 8 bases at J, with 17 bases between the two ends. Germline CDR1 and CDR2: SNHLY and FYNNEI. The CDR3 bases are TGTGCCAGCAGTGTAGGGCAGGGGATCGACGGCTACACCTTC. Translating it yields CASSVGQGIDGYTF.

The chain links TRBV15 to TRBJ2-5, with D unclear. V was clipped by 0 bases and J by 11 bases, with 13 bases between them. CDR1 and CDR2 from the germline V gene are LNHNV and YYDKDF (reference sequence). The length of the CDR3 is 13 residues. CDR3 bases: TGTGCCACCAGCAGAGACTGGGTAGATGAGCAGTACTTC. Translated: CATSRDWVDEQYF.

The rearrangement joins TRBV20-1 to TRBJ2-3; 7 nucleotides match TRBD2. With 0 bases clipped from V and 2 bases from J, the junction kept 8 bases outside the gene matches. Germline V lookup: CDR1 DFQATT, CDR2 SNEGSKA (reference sequence). This CDR3 is 16 amino acids long. Written as DNA, the CDR3 is TGCAGTGCTAGAGATCCGAGGGAGGGGAACACAGATACGCAGTATTTT. Amino acids: CSARDPREGNTDTQYF.

This chain links TRBV9 with TRBJ2-1; tentatively, D is TRBD1 (7 bases). Germline assignment: CDR1 SGDLS and CDR2 YYNGEE. The CDR3 has 13 residues. The V end was cut by 4 bases, the J end by 12 bases, with 17 bases between. CDR3: CASSKGPGGGQFF. CDR3 DNA: TGTGCCAGCAGCAAAGGACCAGGGGGAGGGCAGTTCTTC. Full variable domain (remainder filled in from reference TRBV9 and TRBJ2-1): DSGVTQTPKHLITATGQRVTLRCSPRSGDLSVYWYQQSLDQGLQFLIQYYNGEERAKGNILERFSAQQFPDLHSELNLSSLELGDSALYFCASSKGPGGGQFFGPGTRLTVL.

The V call is TRBV12-3 or TRBV12-4, the J call TRBJ1-5; no reliable D call. With 7 bases removed from V and 5 bases from J, the gap between germline ends came to 18 bases. This CDR3 has 15 amino acids. CDR3 bases: TGTGCCAGCATACTGGGAGCGGTTAGAGATCAGCCCCAGCATTTT. This translates into CASILGAVRDQPQHF.